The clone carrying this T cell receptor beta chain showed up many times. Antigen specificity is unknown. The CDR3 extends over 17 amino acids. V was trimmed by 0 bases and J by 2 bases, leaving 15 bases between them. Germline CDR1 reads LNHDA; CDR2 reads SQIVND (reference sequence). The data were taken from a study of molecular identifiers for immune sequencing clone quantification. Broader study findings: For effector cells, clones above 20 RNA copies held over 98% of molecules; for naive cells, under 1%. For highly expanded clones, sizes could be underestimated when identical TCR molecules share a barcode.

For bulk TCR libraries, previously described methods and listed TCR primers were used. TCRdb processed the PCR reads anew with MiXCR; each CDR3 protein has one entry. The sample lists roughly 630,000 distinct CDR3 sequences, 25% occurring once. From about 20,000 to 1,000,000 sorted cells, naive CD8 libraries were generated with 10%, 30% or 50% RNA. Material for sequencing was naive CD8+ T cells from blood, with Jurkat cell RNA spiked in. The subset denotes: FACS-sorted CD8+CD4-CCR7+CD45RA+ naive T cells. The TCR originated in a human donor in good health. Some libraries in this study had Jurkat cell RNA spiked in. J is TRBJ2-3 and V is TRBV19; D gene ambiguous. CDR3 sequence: CASSIDLGGPSTDTQYF. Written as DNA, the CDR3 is TGTGCCAGTAGTATAGATCTGGGTGGGCCCTCCACAGATACGCAGTATTTT.